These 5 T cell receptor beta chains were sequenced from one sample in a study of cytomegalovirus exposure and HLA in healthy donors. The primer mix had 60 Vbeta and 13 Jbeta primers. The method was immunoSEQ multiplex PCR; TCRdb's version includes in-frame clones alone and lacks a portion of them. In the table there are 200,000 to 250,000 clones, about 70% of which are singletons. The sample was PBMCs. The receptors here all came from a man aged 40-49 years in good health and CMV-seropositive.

CDR3 in amino acids: CSVELQGIRPEAFF. CDR3 coding DNA: TGCAGCGTTGAGCTACAGGGGATTCGCCCTGAAGCTTTCTTT. The chain recombines TRBV29-1 with TRBJ1-1, with TRBD1 identical over 7 bases. Germline CDR1 SQVTM, CDR2 ANQGSEA. CDR3 length: 14 amino acids. Unmatched junction bases numbered 10, after V lost 3 bases and J lost 6 bases.

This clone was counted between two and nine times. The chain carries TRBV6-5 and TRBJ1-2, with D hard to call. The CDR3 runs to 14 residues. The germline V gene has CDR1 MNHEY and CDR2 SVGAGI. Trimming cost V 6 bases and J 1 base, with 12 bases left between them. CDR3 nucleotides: TGTGCCAGCAGCCCCCTTATCTATAACTATGGCTACACCTTC. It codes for CASSPLIYNYGYTF.

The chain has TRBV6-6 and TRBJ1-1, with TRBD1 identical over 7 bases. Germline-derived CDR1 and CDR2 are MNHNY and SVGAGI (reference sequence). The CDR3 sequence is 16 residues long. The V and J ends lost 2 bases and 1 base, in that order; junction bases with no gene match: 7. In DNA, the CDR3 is TGTGCCAGCAGTTACCCACAGGGGCGGGGGAACACTGAAGCTTTCTTT. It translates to CASSYPQGRGNTEAFF.

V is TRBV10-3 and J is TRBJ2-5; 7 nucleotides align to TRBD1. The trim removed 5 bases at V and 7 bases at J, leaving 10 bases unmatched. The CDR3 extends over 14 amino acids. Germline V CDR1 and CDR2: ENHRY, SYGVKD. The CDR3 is CAISSTGAGGTQYF. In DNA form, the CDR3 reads TGTGCCATCAGTTCCACAGGGGCCGGTGGGACCCAGTACTTC.

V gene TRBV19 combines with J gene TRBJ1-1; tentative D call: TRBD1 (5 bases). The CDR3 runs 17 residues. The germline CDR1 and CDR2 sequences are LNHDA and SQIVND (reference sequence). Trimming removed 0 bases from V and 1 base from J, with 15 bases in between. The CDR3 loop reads CASSIDRKGLTNTEAFF. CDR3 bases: TGTGCCAGTAGTATAGATAGGAAGGGGCTGACGAACACTGAAGCTTTCTTT.